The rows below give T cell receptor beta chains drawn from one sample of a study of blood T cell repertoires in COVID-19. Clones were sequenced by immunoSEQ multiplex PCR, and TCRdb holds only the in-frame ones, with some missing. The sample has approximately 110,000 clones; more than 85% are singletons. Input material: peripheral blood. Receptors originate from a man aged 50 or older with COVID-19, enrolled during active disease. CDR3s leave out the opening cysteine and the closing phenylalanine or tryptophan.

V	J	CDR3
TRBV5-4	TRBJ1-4	ASSLRGINEKLF
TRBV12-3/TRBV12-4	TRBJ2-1	AAGTSDYNEQF
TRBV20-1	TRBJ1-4	SASGGTGDEKLF
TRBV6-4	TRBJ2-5	ASTGQEPTQY
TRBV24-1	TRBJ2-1	ATSDPSGRVYNEQF
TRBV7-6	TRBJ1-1	ASSLSSGANTEAF
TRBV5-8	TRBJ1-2	ASSAVRTGDGYT
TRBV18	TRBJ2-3	ASSPLDPPGDTQY
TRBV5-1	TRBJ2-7	ASSLAVQREQY
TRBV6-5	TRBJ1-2	ASSRGPGYGYT
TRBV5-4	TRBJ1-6	ASSLDEFNSPLH
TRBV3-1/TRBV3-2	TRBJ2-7	ASSRVSGRAGEQY
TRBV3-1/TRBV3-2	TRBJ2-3	ASSRTPSGGITDTQY
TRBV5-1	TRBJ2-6	ASSRVLARGANVLT
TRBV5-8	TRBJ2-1	ASSLARNEQF
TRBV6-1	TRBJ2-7	ASSEAWGGGWSYEQY
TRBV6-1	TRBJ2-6	ASSELPGRTTSGANVLT
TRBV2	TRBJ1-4	ASRPTGATGKLF
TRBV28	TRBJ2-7	ASGAGLAGGGVGEQY
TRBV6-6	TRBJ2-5	ASSTRDYKETQY
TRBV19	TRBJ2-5	ASSKSGGLETQY
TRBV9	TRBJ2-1	ASSLHPDSFVEQF
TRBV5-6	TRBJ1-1	ASSPLPGREAEAF
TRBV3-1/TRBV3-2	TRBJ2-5	ASSQGLAGVETQY
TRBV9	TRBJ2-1	ASSVARDLNNEQF
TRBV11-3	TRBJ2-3	ASSPGARDTQY
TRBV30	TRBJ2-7	AWDVGAAYEQY
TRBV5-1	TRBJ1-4	ASSSRAGNEKLF
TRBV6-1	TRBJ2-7	ASSEWPGQIAYEQY
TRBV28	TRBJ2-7	ASSLNLMTSGRNEQY
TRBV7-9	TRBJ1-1	ASSSRAGLNTEAF
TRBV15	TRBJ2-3	ATSRGSAGGTDTQY
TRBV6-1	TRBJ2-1	ASSGGQASSYNEQF
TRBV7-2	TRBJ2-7	ASSLGWLSSYEQY
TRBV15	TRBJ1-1	ATSRVQGGTEAF
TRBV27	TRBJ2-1	ASSFKTSYNEQF
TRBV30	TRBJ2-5	AWSRRGGQETQY
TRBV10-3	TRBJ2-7	AISRDRVSHEQY
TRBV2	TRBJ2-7	ASRTTLYEQY
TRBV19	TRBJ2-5	ASSMTSGSGETQY